A selection of T cell receptor beta chains follows, all from one sample in a study of tumor and adjacent non-tumor tissue in lung cancer. TCRdb re-derived calls from the multiplex PCR reads in MiXCR, one entry per CDR3 protein. The profile shows 50,000 to 70,000 distinct CDR3 sequences, around two thirds of them singletons. Input material: distant non-tumor lung tissue. The source of these receptors is a man in his 70s with non-small cell lung cancer. The conserved cysteine and the conserved F or W are not part of the CDR3 here. Each record gives: V gene, J gene, CDR3 protein.

V: TRBV28
J: TRBJ1-1
CDR3: AITSGGARTEAF

V: TRBV6-2/TRBV6-3
J: TRBJ2-1
CDR3: VSTYDTGLLGDEQF

V: TRBV6-6
J: TRBJ2-7
CDR3: ASSFPGQGYEQY

V: TRBV20-1
J: TRBJ1-2
CDR3: SASPGHRNYGYT

V: TRBV6-2/TRBV6-3
J: TRBJ1-1
CDR3: ARSYKGADTEVF

V: TRBV6-1
J: TRBJ1-5
CDR3: VNSISDSNQPQH

V: TRBV29-1
J: TRBJ2-7
CDR3: SVAADSYERY

V: TRBV6-5
J: TRBJ2-1
CDR3: ASSLWAENNEQF

V: TRBV29-1
J: -
CDR3: SVFGTSFSNTQH

V: TRBV4-1
J: TRBJ1-4
CDR3: ASSQDTRANEKLF

V: TRBV28
J: TRBJ2-3
CDR3: GSGWSFTDMQY

V: TRBV4-1
J: TRBJ1-1
CDR3: ASSQEFHTVYTEAF

V: TRBV10-3
J: TRBJ1-3
CDR3: AISGGGGSGNIIY

V: TRBV6-5
J: TRBJ1-6
CDR3: ASSFGQWRFNSPLH

V: TRBV12-3/TRBV12-4
J: TRBJ2-7
CDR3: TSRAGGVWGEQY

V: TRBV10-3
J: TRBJ1-1
CDR3: AISEWADLNTEAF

V: TRBV12-3/TRBV12-4
J: TRBJ2-7
CDR3: ASSYSTSGRTYEQY

V: TRBV11-3
J: TRBJ2-2
CDR3: ASNSSFRQGTHTGELF

V: TRBV11-2
J: TRBJ2-5
CDR3: ASSLGGERAESQY

V: TRBV28
J: TRBJ2-1
CDR3: TASGRVDEQF